These T cell receptor beta chains were read from a single sample in a study of CD8+ T cells in alopecia areata. Method: immunoSEQ multiplex PCR; TCRdb's copy keeps in-frame clones and lacks some. The profile shows about 150,000 clones, 45% to 60% of them singletons. The sequencing here drew on CD8+ T cells sorted from blood, taken at week 4, from a patient treated with tofacitinib. These receptors all stem from a human donor with alopecia areata. Each CDR3 is given with its conserved first and last residue. D genes are given only for firm matches. Size is omitted from some rows. Given values are once, few, many or a class for expanded clones.

J	size	D	V	DNA	CDR3
TRBJ1-5	.	.	TRBV10-3	TGTGCCATCAGGGACCCGGGGGGGCCCAATCAGCCCCAGCATTTT	CAIRDPGGPNQPQHF
TRBJ2-7	.	.	TRBV13	TGTGCCAGCAGCTTCGGGTACGAGCAGTACTTC	CASSFGYEQYF
TRBJ2-3	.	TRBD2	TRBV30	TGTGCCTGGAGTAGCGGCCGGGGGGCAGATACGCAGTATTTT	CAWSSGRGADTQYF
TRBJ1-2	few	.	TRBV29-1	TGCAGCGTTAGTCTCTATGGCTACACCTTC	CSVSLYGYTF
TRBJ1-1	.	.	TRBV6-6	TGTGCCAGCAGTTACTCGGAAGGGGTGTACACTGAAGCTTTCTTT	CASSYSEGVYTEAFF
TRBJ2-1	.	.	TRBV30	TGTGCCTGGGAGGGCATGACAGGAGGGGGGCAGTTCTTC	CAWEGMTGGGQFF
TRBJ1-2	.	.	TRBV7-9	TGTGCCAGCAACAGAGGGGGCTACACCTTC	CASNRGGYTF
TRBJ2-1	.	.	TRBV7-9	TGTGCCAGCAGCTTAGACCCCCGGGGTGAGCAGTTCTTC	CASSLDPRGEQFF
TRBJ2-2	.	.	TRBV29-1	TGCAGCGTTGAACGGACGAACACCGGGGAGCTGTTTTTT	CSVERTNTGELFF
TRBJ2-7	few	.	TRBV5-1	TGCGCCAGCAGAAGGGATGCCGCCTACGAGCAGTACTTC	CASRRDAAYEQYF
TRBJ1-4	.	.	TRBV6-5	TGTGCCAGCAGTTCACCAGGGACGGGGAATGAAAAACTGTTTTTT	CASSSPGTGNEKLFF
TRBJ1-1	.	.	TRBV29-1	TGCAGCGTTGAAGACGGACGGGACTTTGGTGAAGCTTTCTTT	CSVEDGRDFGEAFF
TRBJ1-2	.	TRBD1	TRBV29-1	TGCAGCGTTGAACGCCAGGGGGCAGACTATGGCTACACCTTC	CSVERQGADYGYTF
TRBJ2-5	.	TRBD1	TRBV19	TGTGCCAGTAGTACCGACAGGGAGGAGACCCAGTACTTC	CASSTDREETQYF
TRBJ1-1	once	.	TRBV2	TGTGCCAGCCGGGGCGATAATCCTGAAGCTTTCTTT	CASRGDNPEAFF
TRBJ1-1	.	TRBD1	TRBV13	TGTGCCAGCAGCCCGGGACAGGGCTTTGGCGAAGCTTTCTTT	CASSPGQGFGEAFF
TRBJ1-1	few	.	TRBV4-1	TGCGCCAGCAGCCATCTAGGGGGGCCTGAAGCTTTCTTT	CASSHLGGPEAFF
TRBJ2-2	.	.	TRBV14	TGTGCCAGCAGCCAAGATTTCGGCTTGGGGGTCTTCAACACCGGGGAGCTGTTTTTT	CASSQDFGLGVFNTGELFF
TRBJ2-7	.	.	TRBV5-1	TGCGCCAGCAGCTACTTTTCCGGGACGGCCTACGAGCAGTACTTC	CASSYFSGTAYEQYF
TRBJ2-7	.	.	TRBV18	TGTGCCAGCTCCCCCAATTCCCGGCACGAGCAGTACTTC	CASSPNSRHEQYF
TRBJ2-5	.	.	TRBV18	TGTGCCAGCTCACCAAGCGAGGGGCAGCAAGAGACCCAGTACTTC	CASSPSEGQQETQYF
TRBJ2-1	.	.	TRBV6-1	TGTGCCAGCAGGACCCTACGTTGGAATGAGCAGTTCTTC	CASRTLRWNEQFF
TRBJ2-5	few	TRBD2	TRBV30	TGTGCCTGGAGTACCGGGCTAGCGGGGCAAGAGACCCAGTACTTC	CAWSTGLAGQETQYF
TRBJ2-3	.	.	TRBV27	TGTGCCAGCAGCCACCGGGACCGAACAGATACGCAGTATTTT	CASSHRDRTDTQYF
TRBJ2-7	.	.	TRBV2	TGTGCCAGCAGTGAAGGGCCCCTCCTCGAGCAGTACTTC	CASSEGPLLEQYF
TRBJ1-1	.	.	TRBV5-6	TGTGCCAGCAGCTTGAATACAGGGAACACTGAAGCTTTCTTT	CASSLNTGNTEAFF
TRBJ2-6	few	.	TRBV7-2	TGTGCCAGCAGCTTAGAGGGACTACAGGGGCTGGCCAACGTCCTGACTTTC	CASSLEGLQGLANVLTF
TRBJ2-2	once	.	TRBV6-5	TGTGCCAGCACTCCCATGGCCCCGAACACCGGGGAGCTGTTTTTT	CASTPMAPNTGELFF
TRBJ1-2	.	.	TRBV4-1	TGCGCCAGCAGCTCAACAGGGCTACACTATGGCTACACCTTC	CASSSTGLHYGYTF
TRBJ1-1	.	.	TRBV5-6	TGTGCCAGCACCCTCTTTCCGGGACGGCAGAACACTGAAGCTTTCTTT	CASTLFPGRQNTEAFF
TRBJ1-2	.	TRBD1	TRBV2	TGTGCCAGCCCTCCGACAGGGGGTTATGGCTACACCTTC	CASPPTGGYGYTF
TRBJ1-1	.	.	TRBV11-2	TGTGCCAGCAGCTTAGCCGGCTTAGGCACTGAAGCTTTCTTT	CASSLAGLGTEAFF
TRBJ1-1	.	.	TRBV30	TGTGCCTGGAGTGTGGACAGTAACACTGAAGCTTTCTTT	CAWSVDSNTEAFF
TRBJ1-4	.	.	TRBV12-5	TGTGCTAGTGGTTTGGTCCGGGCCAGGTCATTGGAAAAACTGTTTTTT	CASGLVRARSLEKLFF
TRBJ2-2	few	.	TRBV4-2	TGTGCCAGCAGCCCGGGCGGGGACACCGGGGAGCTGTTTTTT	CASSPGGDTGELFF
TRBJ2-1	.	.	TRBV25-1	TGTGCCAGCAGTGCCTATGAGGTGGTAAACAATGAGCAGTTCTTC	CASSAYEVVNNEQFF
TRBJ2-1	.	TRBD1	TRBV29-1	TGCAGCGTTGATCGAGGGGGCCTCGGTGAGCAGTTCTTC	CSVDRGGLGEQFF
TRBJ1-2	.	TRBD1	TRBV7-3	TGTGCCAGCAGCTTATCCGGGACAGGGGGCATCTTCACCTTC	CASSLSGTGGIFTF
TRBJ2-7	.	.	TRBV30	TGTGCCTGGAGTGGAAAGGAGGGACTCCTCTACGAGCAGTACTTC	CAWSGKEGLLYEQYF
TRBJ1-2	once	TRBD1	TRBV23-1	TGCGCCATCTCGGGACAGTCGTATGGCTACACCTTC	CAISGQSYGYTF
TRBJ1-1	.	.	TRBV27	TGTGCCAGCAGTTTCGACGGTATGAACACTGAAGCTTTCTTT	CASSFDGMNTEAFF
TRBJ1-5	.	TRBD1	TRBV5-1	TGCGCCAGCAGCTTGGGTACAGGGGGCTATCAGCCCCAGCATTTT	CASSLGTGGYQPQHF
TRBJ2-1	.	.	TRBV6-1	TGTGCCAGCAGTTTGGCCACCAATGAGCAGTTCTTC	CASSLATNEQFF
TRBJ2-3	.	TRBD1	TRBV10-3	TGTGCCATCCTAAACCAAGACAGGGTGAAGTATTTT	CAILNQDRVKYF
TRBJ2-2	few	TRBD1	TRBV6-4	TGTGCCAGCAGTGAGGGGACAGACACCGGGGAGCTGTTTTTT	CASSEGTDTGELFF
TRBJ2-2	few	.	TRBV6-4	TGTGCCAGCAGTGTGGACAGCACCGGGGAGCTGTTTTTT	CASSVDSTGELFF
TRBJ2-1	few	.	TRBV5-6	TGTGCCAGCAGCGGGGCCCGGGAGCTATCCTACAATGAGCAGTTCTTC	CASSGARELSYNEQFF
TRBJ2-7	few	.	TRBV10-3	TGTGCCATCAGTGACACAGGAACTTCCTACGAGCAGTACTTC	CAISDTGTSYEQYF
TRBJ2-2	.	TRBD2	TRBV6-5	TGTGCCAGCAGTTACGGACTAGCATCCGGGGAGCTGTTTTTT	CASSYGLASGELFF
TRBJ2-7	.	TRBD1	TRBV25-1	TGTGCCAGCAGTGAATGGGGGACAGGGGGTCGGGAGCAGTACTTC	CASSEWGTGGREQYF
TRBJ1-2	.	.	TRBV29-1	TGCAGCGTTGAAGACCCGGGATCCAACTATGGCTACACCTTC	CSVEDPGSNYGYTF
TRBJ2-5	.	.	TRBV13	TGTGCCAGCAGCTTCAGCAGCGAACAAGAGACCCAGTACTTC	CASSFSSEQETQYF
TRBJ2-7	few	.	TRBV29-1	TGCAGCGTTGAAGAGGGGAGCTCCTACGAGCAGTACTTC	CSVEEGSSYEQYF
TRBJ2-7	.	TRBD1	TRBV30	TGTGCCTGGAGTGGTGCCGGGACAGGCTACGAGCAGTACTTC	CAWSGAGTGYEQYF
TRBJ1-2	few	.	TRBV9	TGTGCCAGCAGCGTGCCATCGGAAGGCTACACCTTC	CASSVPSEGYTF
TRBJ2-7	few	TRBD1	TRBV29-1	TGCAGCGCAGGGACAGGGGATTTCTACGAGCAGTACTTC	CSAGTGDFYEQYF